What follows are 21 T cell receptor beta chains derived from one specimen sequenced in a study of shared clonotypes between healthy human individuals. Only in-frame clones appear in the TCRdb table, and some are missing; sequencing was by immunoSEQ multiplex PCR. This sample has about 2.5 million clones, with just under 95% found just once. Sequences were obtained from naive CD4+ T cells from PBMCs. Stated subset: CD45RA+ positively selected. The receptors were gathered from a man aged 18 to 35 in good health. Some clones in this sample may be carry-over from other donors' samples.

This clone was counted between two and nine times. The sample contains more than one DNA sequence encoding this CDR3. The CDR3 loop reads CASSLVGENTEAFF. CDR3 DNA: TGCGCCAGCAGCTTGGTCGGGGAGAACACTGAAGCTTTCTTT. This sequence joins TRBV5-1 and TRBJ1-1; unclear D gene. The CDR3 has 14 amino acids. The germline gives CDR1 SGHRS, CDR2 YFSETQ. The V end was cut by 0 bases, the J end by 1 base, with 7 bases between.

The V gene is TRBV29-1, the J gene TRBJ2-5; TRBD1 matches at 7 bases. CDR3 length equals 13 residues. Germline-derived CDR1 and CDR2 are SQVTM and ANQGSEA. The trim removed 6 bases at V and 3 bases at J, leaving 7 bases unmatched. Written as DNA, the CDR3 is TGCAGCGTGTCTACAGGGGCGGAAGAGACCCAGTACTTC. It translates to CSVSTGAEETQYF. The full variable domain, in which reference TRBV29-1 and TRBJ2-5 provide the parts outside the CDR3, is SAVISQKPSRDICQRGTSLTIQCQVDSQVTMMFWYRQQPGQSLTLIATANQGSEATYESGFVIDKFPISRPNLTFSTLTVSNMSPEDSSIYLCSVSTGAEETQYFGPGTRLLVL.

The chain combines TRBV6-1 with TRBJ2-7; D perhaps matches TRBD2 (6 bases). Germline values: CDR1 MNHNS, CDR2 SASEGT. CDR3 length: 15 amino acids. V was clipped by 6 bases and J by 0 bases, with 15 bases between them. CDR3 region: CASRGTHTSSYEQYF. The CDR3 DNA reads as TGTGCCAGCAGGGGGACTCATACCAGCTCCTACGAGCAGTACTTC.

The CDR3: CASRGQGRSTEAFF. CDR3 sequence (DNA): TGTGCCAGCAGGGGACAGGGTCGGAGCACTGAAGCTTTCTTT. The chain couples TRBV2 to TRBJ1-1, with 9 bases lining up with TRBD1. This CDR3 region has 14 residues. J gave up 4 bases and V 6 bases, and 6 bases lay outside the gene matches. From germline, CDR1 is SNHLY and CDR2 FYNNEI.

This chain joins TRBV27 and TRBJ2-7, with a weak D call TRBD2 (5 bases). CDR1 and CDR2 from the germline V gene are MNHEY and SMNVEV (reference sequence). The CDR3 contains 14 residues. Deletions cut 4 bases from V and 5 bases from J, with 15 bases between. The CDR3 coding sequence is TGTGCCAGCAGTTCCCTGGGGAGCCGCCACGAGCAGTACTTC. It specifies CASSSLGSRHEQYF.

The rearrangement uses TRBV7-9 and TRBJ2-1; 10 bases are a match to TRBD2. Germline V gene lookup returns CDR1 SEHNR and CDR2 FQNEAQ (reference sequence). Losses at the gene ends were 1 base for V and 10 bases for J; bases not matched to a gene: 16. The CDR3 is 18 residues long. CDR3 protein: CASSLDSLAGVVSREQFF. The CDR3 nucleotides are TGTGCCAGCAGCTTAGATTCCCTAGCGGGAGTCGTTTCGCGGGAGCAGTTCTTC.

This chain joins TRBV28 and TRBJ1-4; D unclear. This CDR3 spans 14 amino acids. V lost 5 bases, J lost 0 bases, and 7 bases lay in between. The germline CDR1 and CDR2 sequences are MDHEN and SYDVKM. This CDR3 reads CASSRLPTNEKLFF. In nucleotides, the CDR3 is TGTGCCAGCAGTCGACTCCCAACTAATGAAAAACTGTTTTTT.

This rearrangement joins TRBV19 to TRBJ2-5, with TRBD1 as a possible D gene (6 bases). The CDR3 runs 15 residues. The V end was cut by 3 bases, the J end by 5 bases, with 16 bases between. Germline V gene lookup returns CDR1 LNHDA and CDR2 SQIVND (reference sequence). The CDR3 reads CASSMGTAGAETQYF. The CDR3 nucleotides are TGTGCCAGTAGTATGGGGACGGCAGGGGCGGAGACCCAGTACTTC.

The chain combines TRBV18 with TRBJ2-3; D is unresolved. Trimming pared 0 bases from V and 2 bases from J, leaving 9 bases between. The length of the CDR3 is 15 residues. Germline CDR1 is KGHSH and CDR2 is LQKENI. CDR3: CASSPPSSPTDTQYF. CDR3 nucleotides: TGTGCCAGCTCACCACCGTCTAGTCCCACAGATACGCAGTATTTT.

As DNA, the CDR3 is TGTGCCAGCAGCATCTGGGGGGCACGAGAGACCCAGTACTTC. It yields the protein CASSIWGARETQYF. This rearrangement joins TRBV7-6 to TRBJ2-5; tentatively, D is TRBD1 or TRBD2 (6 bases each). Germline-derived CDR1 and CDR2 are SGHVS and FNYEAQ. The CDR3 loop spans 14 amino acids. V lost 5 bases, J lost 4 bases, and 14 bases lay in between.

The chain links TRBV28 to TRBJ1-2; D possibly corresponds to TRBD1 (6 bases). The CDR3 is made up of 13 amino acids. The ends were cut back, 8 bases at V and 3 bases at J, with 13 bases in the middle. Germline-derived CDR1 and CDR2 are MDHEN and SYDVKM. The CDR3 bases are TGTGCCAGCCGTTGGACAGTTCACTATGGCTACACCTTC. Encoded protein: CASRWTVHYGYTF.

The V call is TRBV7-6, the J call TRBJ2-1; TRBD2 might be the D (5 bases). Germline V gives CDR1 SGHVS, CDR2 FNYEAQ. The CDR3 has 16 amino acids. V was clipped by 1 base and J by 3 bases, with 13 bases between them. CDR3 sequence (DNA): TGTGCCAGCAGCTTAGGGCAGAGCGGCAGCTACAATGAGCAGTTCTTC. Protein: CASSLGQSGSYNEQFF.

The chain links TRBV5-6 to TRBJ2-6; TRBD1 matches at 8 bases. Germline values: CDR1 SGHDT, CDR2 YYEEEE. This CDR3 spans 18 amino acids. Trimming cost V 4 bases and J 2 bases; bases outside gene matches: 11. The CDR3 bases are TGTGCCAGCAGCCCAATCGGGCAGGGGGCAGCTGGGGCCAACGTCCTGACTTTC. Translation: CASSPIGQGAAGANVLTF. The full variable domain, its missing parts supplied by reference TRBV5-6 and TRBJ2-6, is DAGVTQSPTHLIKTRGQQVTLRCSPKSGHDTVSWYQQALGQGPQFIFQYYEEEERQRGNFPDRFSGHQFPNYSSELNVNALLLGDSALYLCASSPIGQGAAGANVLTFGAGSRLTVL.

The chain recombines TRBV18 with TRBJ1-1; 10 bases are a match to TRBD1. This CDR3 comprises 14 residues. CDR1 is KGHSH and CDR2 is LQKENI in the germline V gene. V was pared by 5 bases and J by 4 bases, with 4 bases of the junction left unmatched. The CDR3 DNA reads as TGTGCCAGCTCAGGCCGGACAGGGGGCACTGAAGCTTTCTTT. This codes for CASSGRTGGTEAFF.

The CDR3 loop is CASSGSSGTTLNTDTQYF. For the CDR3, the DNA is TGCGCCAGCAGCGGGTCCTCCGGGACAACTCTGAACACAGATACGCAGTATTTT. The rearrangement uses TRBV5-1 and TRBJ2-3; D perhaps matches TRBD1 (6 bases). The V end was cut by 4 bases, the J end by 2 bases, with 23 bases between. Per germline, CDR1 SGHRS and CDR2 YFSETQ. This CDR3 comprises 18 residues.

V and J are TRBV28 and TRBJ2-7; no reliable D call. Germline loops: CDR1 MDHEN, CDR2 SYDVKM. Trimming took 6 bases from V and 7 from J, leaving 19 bases between them. The CDR3 is made up of 14 amino acids. The CDR3 nucleotides are TGTGCCAGCAGCCTGTTACCTGGAACTTTGGAGCAGTACTTC. It encodes CASSLLPGTLEQYF.

The rearrangement links TRBV5-1 to TRBJ2-7, with 8 bases lining up with TRBD2. CDR3 size: 14 residues. Germline V CDR1 and CDR2: SGHRS, YFSETQ. J lost 2 bases, V lost 1 base, and 2 bases had no gene match. This CDR3 reads CASSLNSGTYEQYF. In DNA, the CDR3 is TGCGCCAGCAGCTTGAATAGCGGGACCTACGAGCAGTACTTC. Based on the CDR3 plus reference TRBV5-1 and TRBJ2-7, the full variable domain is KAGVTQTPRYLIKTRGQQVTLSCSPISGHRSVSWYQQTPGQGLQFLFEYFSETQRNKGNFPGRFSGRQFSNSRSEMNVSTLELGDSALYLCASSLNSGTYEQYFGPGTRLTVT.

The chain couples TRBV6-5 to TRBJ2-7; TRBD2 agrees at 13 bases. This CDR3 is 13 amino acids long. Germline V gene lookup returns CDR1 MNHEY and CDR2 SVGAGI. The ends lost 8 bases at V and 5 bases at J; junction bases unmatched: 3. In DNA, the CDR3 is TGTGCCAGCCGACTAGCGGGAGGCCACGAGCAGTACTTC. It is translated as CASRLAGGHEQYF.

V gene TRBV20-1 combines with J gene TRBJ1-4; D unresolved. Germline lookup yields CDR1 DFQATT and CDR2 SNEGSKA (reference sequence). The V end lost 6 bases, the J end lost 8 bases, and 4 bases lay between the germline ends. This CDR3 is built from 9 residues. The DNA of the CDR3 is TGCAGTGCCGGGGAAAAACTGTTTTTT. Translating it yields CSAGEKLFF.

The rearrangement joins TRBV18 to TRBJ2-7; either TRBD1 or TRBD2 may fit D (5 bases each). Trimming removed 3 bases from V and 2 bases from J, with 17 bases in between. The CDR3 length is 16 residues. Per germline, CDR1 KGHSH and CDR2 LQKENI. This CDR3 is CASSPRAGPGTYEQYF. CDR3 nucleotide sequence: TGTGCCAGCTCACCGAGGGCTGGGCCAGGGACCTACGAGCAGTACTTC.

The chain is built from TRBV7-8 and TRBJ1-5; 8 positions agree with TRBD1. CDR1 and CDR2 from the germline V gene are SGHVS and FQNEAQ. V lost 5 bases, J lost 5 bases, and 5 bases stayed unmatched. CDR3 length: 14 amino acids. The CDR3: CASSRQGAHQPQHF. The CDR3 DNA follows: TGTGCCAGCAGCCGTCAGGGGGCCCATCAGCCCCAGCATTTT.